A selection of T cell receptor beta chains follows, all from one sample in a study of neoadjuvant nivolumab and ipilimumab in lung cancer. Some clones are missing from TCRdb's copy, which holds only in-frame ones; the method was immunoSEQ multiplex PCR. The sample contains more than 10,000 clones, roughly 75% of which appear only once. Here the sequenced sample was peripheral blood, taken after neoadjuvant nivolumab, alone or with ipilimumab, at or shortly before surgery. All receptors come from an adult with non-small cell lung cancer. Each CDR3 is given with its conserved first and last residue. D genes are given only for firm matches. Where a row states a size, it is once, few, many or the class of an expanded clone; other rows omit it.

D gene: TRBD2
clone size: .
J gene: TRBJ2-1
V gene: TRBV18
CDR3 protein: CASSPPEPPGTSGRAIYNEQFF
CDR3 DNA: TGTGCCAGCTCACCGCCGGAGCCCCCGGGCACTAGCGGGAGGGCCATCTACAATGAGCAGTTCTTC

D gene: .
clone size: .
J gene: TRBJ2-2
V gene: TRBV30
CDR3 protein: CAWRVGDGGELFF
CDR3 DNA: TGTGCCTGGAGGGTCGGGGACGGGGGGGAGCTGTTTTTT

D gene: .
clone size: few
J gene: TRBJ2-7
V gene: TRBV28
CDR3 protein: CASSLSRYEQYF
CDR3 DNA: TGTGCCAGCAGTTTGTCTAGGTACGAGCAGTACTTC

D gene: TRBD1
clone size: few
J gene: TRBJ1-1
V gene: TRBV2
CDR3 protein: CASSRQGGNIAEAFF
CDR3 DNA: TGTGCCAGCAGTAGACAGGGGGGGAACATTGCTGAAGCTTTCTTT

D gene: .
clone size: .
J gene: TRBJ2-1
V gene: TRBV5-1
CDR3 protein: CASSVGDRSYNEQFF
CDR3 DNA: TGCGCCAGCAGCGTGGGGGACCGATCTTACAATGAGCAGTTCTTC

D gene: TRBD1
clone size: few
J gene: TRBJ2-7
V gene: TRBV7-9
CDR3 protein: CASSFPDRVYEQYF
CDR3 DNA: TGTGCCAGCAGCTTTCCCGACAGGGTCTACGAGCAGTACTTC

D gene: .
clone size: .
J gene: TRBJ2-2
V gene: TRBV10-2
CDR3 protein: CASRKNTGELFF
CDR3 DNA: TGCGCCAGCAGGAAGAACACCGGGGAGCTGTTTTTT

D gene: .
clone size: .
J gene: TRBJ2-7
V gene: TRBV5-1
CDR3 protein: CASSLGGPYEQYF
CDR3 DNA: TGCGCCAGCAGCTTGGGTGGGCCTTACGAGCAGTACTTC

D gene: .
clone size: few
J gene: TRBJ1-2
V gene: TRBV25-1
CDR3 protein: CASSLPGGGYTF
CDR3 DNA: TGTGCCAGCAGCCTGCCGGGCGGCGGCTACACCTTC

D gene: TRBD1
clone size: once
J gene: TRBJ1-2
V gene: TRBV11-3
CDR3 protein: CASSLDGGTGAYGYTF
CDR3 DNA: TGTGCCAGCAGCTTAGATGGGGGGACAGGGGCCTATGGCTACACCTTC

D gene: TRBD1
clone size: few
J gene: TRBJ1-1
V gene: TRBV5-4
CDR3 protein: CASSTGQGDTEAFF
CDR3 DNA: TGTGCCAGCAGCACTGGACAGGGTGACACTGAAGCTTTCTTT

D gene: .
clone size: few
J gene: TRBJ1-2
V gene: TRBV11-2
CDR3 protein: CASSLKDTNYGYTF
CDR3 DNA: TGTGCCAGCAGCTTGAAGGACACCAACTATGGCTACACCTTC

D gene: .
clone size: once
J gene: TRBJ2-1
V gene: TRBV15
CDR3 protein: CATSSPGQEVDEQFF
CDR3 DNA: TGTGCCACCAGCAGCCCGGGACAAGAAGTAGATGAGCAGTTCTTC

D gene: .
clone size: few
J gene: TRBJ1-5
V gene: TRBV4-2
CDR3 protein: CASSQDTGQPQHF
CDR3 DNA: TGTGCCAGCAGCCAAGATACGGGCCAGCCCCAGCATTTT

D gene: .
clone size: .
J gene: TRBJ2-5
V gene: TRBV6-5
CDR3 protein: CASSRGRIQETQYF
CDR3 DNA: TGTGCCAGCAGTCGAGGACGCATCCAAGAGACCCAGTACTTC

D gene: TRBD1
clone size: .
J gene: TRBJ2-2
V gene: TRBV18
CDR3 protein: CASSRDSRVELFF
CDR3 DNA: TGTGCCAGCTCACGGGACAGCCGGGTGGAGCTGTTTTTT

D gene: .
clone size: .
J gene: TRBJ1-1
V gene: TRBV5-5
CDR3 protein: CASSFAVNTEAFF
CDR3 DNA: TGTGCCAGCAGCTTTGCAGTGAACACTGAAGCTTTCTTT

D gene: .
clone size: few
J gene: TRBJ1-1
V gene: TRBV4-1
CDR3 protein: CASRMGGEAFF
CDR3 DNA: TGCGCCAGCAGGATGGGGGGGGAAGCTTTCTTT

D gene: .
clone size: .
J gene: TRBJ2-6
V gene: TRBV11-3
CDR3 protein: CASSLASSGANVLTF
CDR3 DNA: TGTGCCAGCAGCTTGGCCAGCTCTGGGGCCAACGTCCTGACTTTC

D gene: .
clone size: .
J gene: TRBJ2-7
V gene: TRBV11-3
CDR3 protein: CASSFMRSYEQYF
CDR3 DNA: TGTGCCAGCAGCTTTATGCGTTCCTACGAGCAGTACTTC

D gene: .
clone size: .
J gene: TRBJ1-2
V gene: TRBV14
CDR3 protein: CASSQDRSANYGYTF
CDR3 DNA: TGTGCCAGCAGCCAAGATCGCTCAGCTAACTATGGCTACACCTTC

D gene: .
clone size: .
J gene: TRBJ2-3
V gene: TRBV11-3
CDR3 protein: CASSLRYTQYF
CDR3 DNA: TGTGCCAGCAGCTTACGGTATACGCAGTATTTT

D gene: TRBD1
clone size: .
J gene: TRBJ2-5
V gene: TRBV2
CDR3 protein: CATRRQGAETQYF
CDR3 DNA: TGTGCCACACGGAGACAGGGGGCTGAGACCCAGTACTTC

D gene: .
clone size: .
J gene: TRBJ2-5
V gene: TRBV29-1
CDR3 protein: CSVERVSYETQYF
CDR3 DNA: TGCAGCGTTGAACGGGTTAGCTACGAGACCCAGTACTTC

D gene: TRBD1
clone size: .
J gene: TRBJ2-1
V gene: TRBV5-1
CDR3 protein: CASSGGTGAQGQFF
CDR3 DNA: TGCGCCAGCAGCGGAGGGACAGGGGCTCAAGGGCAGTTCTTC

D gene: .
clone size: .
J gene: TRBJ2-7
V gene: TRBV11-3
CDR3 protein: CASRGSDPYEQYF
CDR3 DNA: TGTGCCAGCAGGGGTAGCGATCCCTACGAGCAGTACTTC

D gene: TRBD2
clone size: once
J gene: TRBJ2-1
V gene: TRBV6-5
CDR3 protein: CASSSRGTAGDEQFF
CDR3 DNA: TGTGCCAGCAGTTCTCGGGGGACCGCGGGGGATGAGCAGTTCTTC

D gene: .
clone size: few
J gene: TRBJ1-2
V gene: TRBV29-1
CDR3 protein: CSVEDEDRDYGYTF
CDR3 DNA: TGCAGCGTTGAAGATGAGGACAGAGACTATGGCTACACCTTC

D gene: .
clone size: .
J gene: TRBJ2-7
V gene: TRBV4-1
CDR3 protein: CASSQGLVYEQYF
CDR3 DNA: TGCGCCAGCAGCCAAGGACTAGTATACGAGCAGTACTTC

D gene: TRBD1
clone size: .
J gene: TRBJ1-1
V gene: TRBV6-5
CDR3 protein: CASSSSRTGEVGAFF
CDR3 DNA: TGTGCCAGCAGTTCCTCCCGGACAGGGGAAGTCGGAGCTTTCTTT

D gene: .
clone size: few
J gene: TRBJ2-5
V gene: TRBV6-6
CDR3 protein: CASSPGQIQETQYF
CDR3 DNA: TGTGCCAGCAGTCCCGGACAGATACAAGAGACCCAGTACTTC

D gene: TRBD1
clone size: .
J gene: TRBJ1-5
V gene: TRBV18
CDR3 protein: CASSRTGINQPQHF
CDR3 DNA: TGTGCCAGCTCACGGACAGGGATTAATCAGCCCCAGCATTTT

D gene: .
clone size: .
J gene: TRBJ1-1
V gene: TRBV11-3
CDR3 protein: CASSYRVLNGGTEAFF
CDR3 DNA: TGTGCCAGCAGCTACCGGGTCCTAAATGGGGGGACTGAAGCTTTCTTT

D gene: .
clone size: few
J gene: TRBJ2-2
V gene: TRBV14
CDR3 protein: CASSPRYSGAGELFF
CDR3 DNA: TGTGCCAGCAGCCCCAGGTACAGTGGAGCCGGGGAGCTGTTTTTT

D gene: .
clone size: .
J gene: TRBJ1-5
V gene: TRBV18
CDR3 protein: CASSADSLHSNQPQHF
CDR3 DNA: TGTGCCAGCTCAGCCGACAGCCTTCATAGCAATCAGCCCCAGCATTTT

D gene: .
clone size: .
J gene: TRBJ1-2
V gene: TRBV11-3
CDR3 protein: CASSPGRATYGYTF
CDR3 DNA: TGTGCCAGCAGCCCAGGCAGGGCTACCTATGGCTACACCTTC

D gene: TRBD2
clone size: .
J gene: TRBJ2-1
V gene: TRBV5-1
CDR3 protein: CASSSFSGREPYNEQFF
CDR3 DNA: TGCGCCAGCAGCTCGTTTAGCGGGAGAGAACCTTACAATGAGCAGTTCTTC

D gene: .
clone size: .
J gene: TRBJ2-7
V gene: TRBV6-5
CDR3 protein: CASSYRDPARYEQYF
CDR3 DNA: TGTGCCAGCAGTTACCGGGACCCGGCGAGGTACGAGCAGTACTTC

D gene: .
clone size: .
J gene: TRBJ2-5
V gene: TRBV11-2
CDR3 protein: CASSLSRETQYF
CDR3 DNA: TGTGCCAGCAGCTTAAGCAGAGAGACCCAGTACTTC

D gene: .
clone size: .
J gene: TRBJ1-3
V gene: TRBV30
CDR3 protein: CAWGAGRGYTIYF
CDR3 DNA: TGTGCCTGGGGGGCCGGAAGGGGATACACCATATATTTT

D gene: TRBD1
clone size: .
J gene: TRBJ2-5
V gene: TRBV11-3
CDR3 protein: CASSLGGQAQETQYF
CDR3 DNA: TGTGCCAGCAGCTTAGGGGGACAGGCTCAAGAGACCCAGTACTTC

D gene: .
clone size: .
J gene: TRBJ2-7
V gene: TRBV29-1
CDR3 protein: CSGVDPGSYEQYF
CDR3 DNA: TGCAGCGGTGTGGATCCGGGCTCCTACGAGCAGTACTTC

D gene: TRBD2
clone size: .
J gene: TRBJ2-1
V gene: TRBV4-2
CDR3 protein: CASSVTRGGSYNEQFF
CDR3 DNA: TGTGCCAGCAGCGTTACCCGGGGGGGGTCCTACAATGAGCAGTTCTTC

D gene: .
clone size: once
J gene: TRBJ2-5
V gene: TRBV5-4
CDR3 protein: CASSPLGGVQETQYF
CDR3 DNA: TGTGCCAGCAGCCCCCTAGGGGGGGTTCAAGAGACCCAGTACTTC

D gene: .
clone size: few
J gene: TRBJ2-1
V gene: TRBV6-1
CDR3 protein: CASSVGASYNEQFF
CDR3 DNA: TGTGCCAGCAGTGTAGGGGCGTCCTACAATGAGCAGTTCTTC

D gene: .
clone size: .
J gene: TRBJ2-7
V gene: TRBV6-5
CDR3 protein: CASKERWVPYF
CDR3 DNA: TGTGCCAGCAAGGAGAGGTGGGTTCCGTACTTC

D gene: .
clone size: once
J gene: TRBJ2-1
V gene: TRBV5-6
CDR3 protein: CASSWGSAQQFF
CDR3 DNA: TGTGCCAGCAGCTGGGGAAGCGCCCAGCAGTTCTTC

D gene: .
clone size: .
J gene: TRBJ1-1
V gene: TRBV5-8
CDR3 protein: CASISGSSQAFF
CDR3 DNA: TGTGCCAGCATCTCCGGGTCTTCTCAAGCTTTCTTT

D gene: TRBD1
clone size: .
J gene: TRBJ1-2
V gene: TRBV7-9
CDR3 protein: CASSPSTGGYTF
CDR3 DNA: TGTGCCAGCAGCCCTTCGACAGGGGGCTACACCTTC

D gene: .
clone size: once
J gene: TRBJ1-2
V gene: TRBV30
CDR3 protein: CAWSKGSGYTF
CDR3 DNA: TGTGCCTGGAGCAAGGGAAGCGGCTACACCTTC

D gene: .
clone size: .
J gene: TRBJ1-4
V gene: TRBV5-1
CDR3 protein: CASSLRGSTNEKLFF
CDR3 DNA: TGCGCCAGCAGCTTGAGGGGATCAACTAATGAAAAACTGTTTTTT

D gene: .
clone size: .
J gene: TRBJ1-1
V gene: TRBV20-1
CDR3 protein: CSARADSEAFF
CDR3 DNA: TGCAGTGCTAGAGCAGACAGCGAAGCTTTCTTT

D gene: .
clone size: .
J gene: TRBJ2-1
V gene: TRBV30
CDR3 protein: CAWSGPSMLVSNEQFF
CDR3 DNA: TGTGCCTGGAGTGGCCCCTCCATGCTTGTAAGCAATGAGCAGTTCTTC

D gene: .
clone size: .
J gene: TRBJ2-5
V gene: TRBV19
CDR3 protein: CASSAEETQYF
CDR3 DNA: TGTGCCAGTAGTGCGGAAGAGACCCAGTACTTC